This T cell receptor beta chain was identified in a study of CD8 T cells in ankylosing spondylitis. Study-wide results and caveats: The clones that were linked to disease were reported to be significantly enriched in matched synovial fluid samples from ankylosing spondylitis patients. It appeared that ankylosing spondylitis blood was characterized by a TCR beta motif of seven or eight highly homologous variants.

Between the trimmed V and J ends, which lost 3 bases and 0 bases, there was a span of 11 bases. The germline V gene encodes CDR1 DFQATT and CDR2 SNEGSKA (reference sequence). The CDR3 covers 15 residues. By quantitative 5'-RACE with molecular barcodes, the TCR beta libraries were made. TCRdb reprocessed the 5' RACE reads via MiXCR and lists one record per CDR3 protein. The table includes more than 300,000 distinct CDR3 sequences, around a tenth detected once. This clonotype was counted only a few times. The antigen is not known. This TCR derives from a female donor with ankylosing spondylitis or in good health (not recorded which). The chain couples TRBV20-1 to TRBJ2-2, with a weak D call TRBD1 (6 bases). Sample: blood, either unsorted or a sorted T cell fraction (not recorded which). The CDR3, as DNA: TGCAGTGCTAGGAAGACAGGCCCGAACACCGGGGAGCTGTTTTTT. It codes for CSARKTGPNTGELFF.